The T cell receptor (beta chain) described here comes from a study of OX40 agonist ivuxolimab in advanced cancers. Assay: immunoSEQ multiplex PCR; the TCRdb copy retains only in-frame clones and omits some. Here the sample spans more than 85,000 clones, more than 80% being singletons. The CDR3 runs to 13 residues. V lost 4 bases and J lost 4, with 10 bases in between. Germline CDR1 MDHEN, CDR2 SYDVKM. The clonotype originates from an adult with an advanced solid tumor such as melanoma, head and neck, liver or kidney cancer. This material consisted of CD4+ or CD8+ T cells sorted from blood, taken in a trial of the OX40 agonist ivuxolimab. The chain combines TRBV28 with TRBJ1-2; D is possibly TRBD1 (5 bases). CDR3 loop: CASSWGESYGYTF. The CDR3 DNA reads as TGTGCCAGCAGTTGGGGGGAAAGCTATGGCTACACCTTC.